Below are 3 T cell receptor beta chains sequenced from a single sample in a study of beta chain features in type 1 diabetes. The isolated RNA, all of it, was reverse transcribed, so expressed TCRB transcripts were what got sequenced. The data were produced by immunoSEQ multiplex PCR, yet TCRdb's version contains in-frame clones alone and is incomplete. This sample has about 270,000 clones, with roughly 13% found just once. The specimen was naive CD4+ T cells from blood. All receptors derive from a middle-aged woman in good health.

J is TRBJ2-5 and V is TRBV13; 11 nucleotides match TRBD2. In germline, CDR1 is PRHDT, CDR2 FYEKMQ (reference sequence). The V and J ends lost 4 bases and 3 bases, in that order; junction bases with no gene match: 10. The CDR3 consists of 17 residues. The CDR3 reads CASSSSLAGGREETQYF. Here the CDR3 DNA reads TGTGCCAGCAGCTCCTCCCTAGCGGGGGGCAGGGAAGAGACCCAGTACTTC.

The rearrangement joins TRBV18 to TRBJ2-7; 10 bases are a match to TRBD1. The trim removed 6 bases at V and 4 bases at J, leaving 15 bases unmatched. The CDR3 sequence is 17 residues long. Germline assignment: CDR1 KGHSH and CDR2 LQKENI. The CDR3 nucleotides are TGTGCCAGCTCTCGGGACAGGGGAGAATGGAGAGGGTACGAGCAGTACTTC. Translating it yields CASSRDRGEWRGYEQYF.

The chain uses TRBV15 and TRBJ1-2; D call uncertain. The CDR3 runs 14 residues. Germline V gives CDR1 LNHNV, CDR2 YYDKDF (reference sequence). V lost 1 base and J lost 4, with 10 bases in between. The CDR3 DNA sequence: TGTGCCACCAGCAGAGCCAACAGTCTCTATGGCTACACCTTC. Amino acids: CATSRANSLYGYTF. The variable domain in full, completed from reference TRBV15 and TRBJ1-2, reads DAMVIQNPRYQVTQFGKPVTLSCSQTLNHNVMYWYQQKSSQAPKLLFHYYDKDFNNEADTPDNFQSRRPNTSFCFLDIRSPGLGDTAMYLCATSRANSLYGYTFGSGTRLTVV.